A single sample is the source of the 20 T cell receptor beta chains below, sequenced in a study of T-cell memory formation after mild COVID-19. TCRdb re-called the 5' RACE reads through MiXCR, storing one row per CDR3 protein. Of a few hundred thousand distinct CDR3 sequences listed, roughly 15% are singletons. Sequencing was performed on PBMCs or a T cell subset sorted from them (not recorded which). These receptors originate from a man aged 18 to 35 who had mild COVID-19 (a few samples of this study predate the infection). Cell type and time point are not known.

This clonotype was counted a few times. V is TRBV7-9 and J is TRBJ2-7; a weak D match, TRBD1 (5 bases). CDR1 and CDR2 from the germline V gene are SEHNR and FQNEAQ (reference sequence). V gave up 2 bases and J gave up 1 base, with 9 bases separating them. The CDR3 sequence is 14 residues long. The CDR3 coding sequence is TGTGCCAGCAGCTTAAGTCAGGGTTCCTACGAGCAGTACGTC. Residues: CASSLSQGSYEQYV.

The rearrangement joins TRBV11-2 to TRBJ1-2; D unclear. In germline, CDR1 is SGHAT, CDR2 FQNNGV. The CDR3 totals 12 residues. The V gene lost 7 bases and the J gene lost 4 bases, with 10 bases spanning the gap. CDR3 amino acids: CASTGRSYGYTF. CDR3 in DNA: TGTGCCAGCACCGGACGGAGCTATGGCTACACCTTC.

This chain uses TRBV6-1 with TRBJ1-6; D uncertain. From germline, CDR1 is MNHNS and CDR2 SASEGT. This CDR3 spans 12 amino acids. Deletions cut 5 bases from V and 7 bases from J, with 6 bases between. The CDR3 coding sequence is TGTGCCAGCAGTCACGGAAATTCACCCCTCCACTTT. Encoded protein: CASSHGNSPLHF.

There are a few counts of this clonotype. The chain links TRBV4-3 to TRBJ2-3; TRBD2 matches 7 bases. V was clipped by 1 base and J by 3 bases; unmatched bases: 4. Germline assignment: CDR1 LGHNA and CDR2 YSLEER. This CDR3 has 15 residues. CDR3 nucleotides: TGCGCCAGCAGCCAAGGAGTCGGGGGGACAGATACGCAGTATTTT. It specifies CASSQGVGGTDTQYF.

In this sample, this clonotype turned up a few times. This chain uses TRBV20-1 with TRBJ2-1, with 8 bases fitting TRBD2. The J segment lost 10 bases and the V segment lost 5 bases, leaving 16 bases of the junction unmatched. The CDR3 spans 15 residues. CDR1 is DFQATT and CDR2 is SNEGSKA in the germline V gene (reference sequence). CDR3 coding DNA: TGCAGTGCTGGAGTTAGCGGGGACCTCTTTAACGAGCAGTTCTTC. This translates into CSAGVSGDLFNEQFF.

The chain carries TRBV2 and TRBJ2-7, with D unresolved. V lost 8 bases and J 2 bases, leaving 4 bases between the germline ends. Germline CDR1 reads SNHLY; CDR2 reads FYNNEI. The CDR3 length is 10 residues. The CDR3 region is CASGTYEQYV. The DNA for the CDR3 is TGTGCCAGCGGGACCTACGAGCAGTACGTC.

Of note for this clonotype: A much more abundant neighbour one base away suggests this may be a read error. This chain joins TRBV28 and TRBJ2-1; D not certain. The CDR3 totals 16 residues. Germline CDR1 and CDR2: MDHEN and SYDVKM. The V end lost 2 bases, the J end lost 1 base, and 12 bases lay between the germline ends. The CDR3 DNA reads TGTGCCAGCAGTTTACAGGACCAGGCGTCCTACAATGAGCAGTTCTTC. This gives the protein CASSLQDQASYNEQFF.

This clonotype has a handful of counts. V and J are TRBV9 and TRBJ2-1; D is unresolved. V was pared by 4 bases and J by 7 bases, with 9 bases between. CDR3 length: 12 amino acids. Germline CDR1 SGDLS, CDR2 YYNGEE. The CDR3 DNA reads TGTGCCAGCAGCATTGTCGCGAATGAGCAGTTCTTC. It encodes CASSIVANEQFF.

This clonotype was observed a single time. V usage is TRBV9 and J usage is TRBJ2-7; 7 bases are a match to TRBD1. V was pared by 1 base and J by 5 bases, with 9 bases of the junction left unmatched. Germline-derived CDR1 and CDR2 are SGDLS and YYNGEE. The CDR3 is 15 amino acids. The CDR3 loop reads CASSVLPDRPHEQYF. As DNA, the CDR3 is TGTGCCAGCAGCGTACTCCCGGACAGGCCTCACGAGCAGTACTTC.

The rearrangement joins TRBV7-2 to TRBJ2-1, with 7 bases aligning to TRBD2. J gave up 5 bases and V 0 bases, and 4 bases lay outside the gene matches. Germline lookup yields CDR1 SGHTA and CDR2 FQGNSA. The CDR3 covers 15 residues. The CDR3 loop reads CASSLARGDNNEQFF. The DNA for the CDR3 is TGTGCCAGCAGCTTAGCTCGGGGGGATAACAATGAGCAGTTCTTC.

This clonotype was observed a handful of times. The V and J genes are TRBV7-2 and TRBJ2-1; D call uncertain. V was cut by 0 bases and J by 11 bases, with 8 bases left in between. Looked up from germline, CDR1 is SGHTA and CDR2 is FQGNSA. This CDR3 comprises 12 residues. The CDR3: CASSLALGKQFF. The CDR3, as DNA: TGTGCCAGCAGCTTAGCCCTGGGAAAGCAGTTCTTC.

V and J are TRBV7-2 and TRBJ2-5; D gene uncertain. Between the trimmed V and J ends, which lost 1 base and 2 bases, there was a span of 14 bases. Germline CDR1 and CDR2: SGHTA and FQGNSA. The CDR3 is 16 residues long. The CDR3 here is CASSLGHEQIQETQYF. The CDR3 DNA follows: TGTGCCAGCAGCTTAGGTCATGAGCAGATACAAGAGACCCAGTACTTC.

V usage is TRBV3-1 and J usage is TRBJ2-1; D is perhaps TRBD2 (5 bases). CDR1 is LGHDT, CDR2 YNNKEL, per germline (reference sequence). The CDR3 is 17 residues long. The V gene lost 1 base and the J gene lost 0 bases, with 13 bases spanning the gap. The CDR3: CASSQGSGLDSYNEQFF. CDR3 sequence (DNA): TGTGCCAGCAGCCAAGGGAGTGGACTGGACTCCTACAATGAGCAGTTCTTC.

This clonotype was observed a few times. The chain has TRBV6-2 or TRBV6-3 and TRBJ1-1; D call uncertain. The CDR3 is made up of 17 amino acids. The V gene's germline CDR1 is MNHEY and CDR2 SVGEGT. V dropped 2 bases and J dropped 0 bases, with 16 bases sitting between them. CDR3 sequence: CASSYLDSPGLNTEAFF. The CDR3 DNA follows: TGTGCCAGCAGTTACCTCGATTCCCCAGGCTTGAACACTGAAGCTTTCTTT.

The chain employs TRBV12-3 or TRBV12-4 and TRBJ2-7; 10 bases are a match to TRBD1. The CDR3 runs 18 residues. With 5 bases clipped from V and 4 bases from J, the junction kept 17 bases outside the gene matches. CDR3 in DNA: TGTGCCAGCAGTCGATCCATCGCCCTCGGGACAGGGGAGTACGAGCAGTACTTC. As protein: CASSRSIALGTGEYEQYF.

In its sample, this clonotype was seen a few times. The chain couples TRBV30 to TRBJ1-1; D might be TRBD1 (6 bases). The germline CDR1 and CDR2 sequences are GTSNPN and SVGIG (reference sequence). V was clipped by 0 bases and J by 0 bases, with 8 bases between them. CDR3 length: 14 amino acids. The CDR3 bases are TGTGCCTGGAGTGTACAGGGTCTGAACACTGAAGCTTTCTTT. Translation gives CAWSVQGLNTEAFF.

The V gene is TRBV6-2 or TRBV6-3, the J gene TRBJ2-4; D is possibly TRBD1 (6 bases). Germline-derived CDR1 and CDR2 are MNHEY and SVGEGT. This CDR3 has 15 amino acids. Trimming cost V 7 bases and J 4 bases, with 17 bases left between them. The CDR3 loop reads CASTQDSKSKNIQYF. The CDR3 nucleotides read TGTGCCAGCACTCAGGACAGCAAGTCGAAAAACATTCAGTACTTC.

This clonotype has only one observation. V is TRBV4-1 and J is TRBJ1-1; D is uncertain. CDR3 length: 13 residues. Germline loops: CDR1 MGHRA, CDR2 YSYEKL. V lost 1 base and J 7 bases, leaving 10 bases between the germline ends. The CDR3 loop is CASSQAKEDEAFF. The CDR3, as DNA: TGCGCCAGCAGCCAAGCCAAGGAGGATGAAGCTTTCTTT.

The J gene is TRBJ1-5, the V gene TRBV19; D uncertain. Trimming removed 0 bases from V and 4 bases from J, with 10 bases in between. Germline CDR1 LNHDA, CDR2 SQIVND (reference sequence). The CDR3 covers 15 residues. CDR3 DNA: TGTGCCAGTAGTATAGAGGGTTTCAGGAATCAGCCCCAGCATTTT. Protein sequence: CASSIEGFRNQPQHF.

This clonotype was detected a few times. The rearrangement joins TRBV10-3 to TRBJ1-1; TRBD1 matches 8 bases. Germline trimming cut 10 bases from V and 4 bases from J; bases unmatched to any gene: 5. The CDR3 extends over 12 amino acids. CDR1 is ENHRY, CDR2 SYGVKD, per germline. The CDR3 spells CATRGQGTEAFF. The CDR3 DNA follows: TGTGCCACCAGGGGGCAGGGCACTGAAGCTTTCTTT.